This TCR beta chain was observed in a study of blood T cell repertoires in COVID-19. Study-wide background: Italy, Spain and the United States were the sources of the convalescent and acute COVID-19 samples.

Authors' methods: Estimation of nucleated cell counts relied on the amplification of reference gene primers. Profiling relied on immunoSEQ multiplex PCR, and the TCRdb table lists in-frame clones only, not all of them. That table gives V, J and clone size, and the DNA gave D and trimming. The sample records 300,000 to 400,000 clones, roughly 91% being singletons. V was pared by 3 bases and J by 0 bases, with 14 bases between. Germline lookup yields CDR1 KGHSH and CDR2 LQKENI. The CDR3 length is 16 residues. Adults between about 18 and 95 years of age took part from under 25 US areas. The chain employs TRBV18 and TRBJ1-1; the D gene is possibly TRBD1 (6 bases). The sample was PBMCs or T cells enriched from blood (not recorded which). The sequence derives from a woman under 30 who had recovered from COVID-19. DNA of the CDR3: TGTGCCAGCTCACCGGGATGGCAGGGGATGAACACTGAAGCTTTCTTT. This translates into CASSPGWQGMNTEAFF.